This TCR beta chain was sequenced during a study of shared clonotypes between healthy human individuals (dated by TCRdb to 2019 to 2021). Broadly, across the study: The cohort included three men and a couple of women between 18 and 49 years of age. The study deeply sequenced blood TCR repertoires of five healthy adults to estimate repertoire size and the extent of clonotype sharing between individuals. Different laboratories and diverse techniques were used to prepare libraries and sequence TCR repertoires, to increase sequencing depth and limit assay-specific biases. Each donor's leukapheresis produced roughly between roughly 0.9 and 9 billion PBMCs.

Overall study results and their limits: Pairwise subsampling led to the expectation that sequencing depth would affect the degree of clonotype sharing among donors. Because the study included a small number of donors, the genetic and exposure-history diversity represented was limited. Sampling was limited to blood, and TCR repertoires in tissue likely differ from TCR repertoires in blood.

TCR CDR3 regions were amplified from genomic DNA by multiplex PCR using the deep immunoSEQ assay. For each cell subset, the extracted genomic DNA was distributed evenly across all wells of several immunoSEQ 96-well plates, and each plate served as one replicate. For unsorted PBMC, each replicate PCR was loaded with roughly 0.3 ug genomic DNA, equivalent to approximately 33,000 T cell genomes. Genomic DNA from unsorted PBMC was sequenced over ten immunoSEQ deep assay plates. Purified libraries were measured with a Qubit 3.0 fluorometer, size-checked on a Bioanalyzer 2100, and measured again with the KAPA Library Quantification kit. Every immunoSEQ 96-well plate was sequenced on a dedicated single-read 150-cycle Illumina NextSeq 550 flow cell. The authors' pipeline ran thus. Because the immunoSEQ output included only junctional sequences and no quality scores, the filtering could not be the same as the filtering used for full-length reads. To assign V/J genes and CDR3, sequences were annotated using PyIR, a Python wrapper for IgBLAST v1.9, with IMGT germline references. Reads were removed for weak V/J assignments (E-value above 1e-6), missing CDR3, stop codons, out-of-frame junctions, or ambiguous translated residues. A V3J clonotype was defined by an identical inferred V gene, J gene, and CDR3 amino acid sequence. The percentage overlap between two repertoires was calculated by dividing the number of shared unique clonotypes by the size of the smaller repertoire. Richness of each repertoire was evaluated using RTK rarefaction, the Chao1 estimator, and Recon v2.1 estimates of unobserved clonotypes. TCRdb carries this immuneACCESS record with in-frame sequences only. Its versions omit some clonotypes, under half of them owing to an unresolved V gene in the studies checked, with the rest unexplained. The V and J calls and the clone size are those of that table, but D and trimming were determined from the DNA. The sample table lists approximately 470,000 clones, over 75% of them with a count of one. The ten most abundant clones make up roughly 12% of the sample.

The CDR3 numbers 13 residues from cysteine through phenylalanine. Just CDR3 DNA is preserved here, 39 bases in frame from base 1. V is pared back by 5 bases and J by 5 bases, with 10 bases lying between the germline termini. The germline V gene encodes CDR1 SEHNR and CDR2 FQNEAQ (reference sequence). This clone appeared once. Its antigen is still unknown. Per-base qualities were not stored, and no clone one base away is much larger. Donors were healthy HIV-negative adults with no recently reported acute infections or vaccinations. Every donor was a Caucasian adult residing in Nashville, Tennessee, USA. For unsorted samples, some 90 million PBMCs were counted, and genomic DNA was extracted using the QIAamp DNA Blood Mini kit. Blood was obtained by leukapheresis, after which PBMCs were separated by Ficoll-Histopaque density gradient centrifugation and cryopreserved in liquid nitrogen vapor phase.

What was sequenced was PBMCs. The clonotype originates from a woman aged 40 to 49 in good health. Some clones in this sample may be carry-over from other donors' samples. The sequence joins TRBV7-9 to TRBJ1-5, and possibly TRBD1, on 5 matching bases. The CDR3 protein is CASSPRGDQPQHF. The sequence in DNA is TGTGCCAGCAGCCCCCGAGGGGATCAGCCCCAGCATTTT.